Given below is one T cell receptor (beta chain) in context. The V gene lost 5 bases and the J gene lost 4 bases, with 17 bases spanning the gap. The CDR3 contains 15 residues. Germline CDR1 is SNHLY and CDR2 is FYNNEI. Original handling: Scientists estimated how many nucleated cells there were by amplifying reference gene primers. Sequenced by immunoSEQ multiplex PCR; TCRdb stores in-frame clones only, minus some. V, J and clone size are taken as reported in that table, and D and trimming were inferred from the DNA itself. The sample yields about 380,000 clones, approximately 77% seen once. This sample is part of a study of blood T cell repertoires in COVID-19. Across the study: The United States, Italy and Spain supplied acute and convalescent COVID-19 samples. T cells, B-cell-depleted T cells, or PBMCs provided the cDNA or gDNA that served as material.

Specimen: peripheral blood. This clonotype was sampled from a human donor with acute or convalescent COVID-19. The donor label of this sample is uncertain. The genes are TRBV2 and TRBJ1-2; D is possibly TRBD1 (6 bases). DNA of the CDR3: TGTGCCAGCAGTAACCAGGACAGCCGTCTCTATGGCTACACCTTC. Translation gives CASSNQDSRLYGYTF.